Listed below are T cell receptor beta chains from one sample, sequenced in a study of cytomegalovirus exposure and HLA in healthy donors. Sequenced by immunoSEQ multiplex PCR; TCRdb stores in-frame clones only, minus some. The table lists about 150,000 clones, roughly 82% of them singletons. Sequencing was carried out using PBMCs. Every receptor here comes from a woman aged 45-60 years in good health and CMV-seropositive. CDR3s include the opening cysteine and the closing phenylalanine or tryptophan. D genes are given only for firm matches. The size entry is marked missing in some rows and otherwise reads once, few, many or a size class.

few,TRBD1,TRBV5-6,TRBJ1-1,CASSTGQFNTEAFF,TGTGCCAGCAGCACGGGACAGTTCAACACTGAAGCTTTCTTT
NA,TRBD1,TRBV5-1,TRBJ1-2,CASSLSGTGKDGYTF,TGCGCCAGCAGCCTTTCCGGGACAGGGAAAGATGGCTACACCTTC
NA,NA,TRBV4-2,TRBJ1-1,CASSQLDMETEAFF,TGTGCCAGCAGCCAGTTGGACATGGAGACTGAAGCTTTCTTT
NA,NA,TRBV6-6,TRBJ1-6,CASSFTGNSPLHF,TGTGCCAGCAGTTTCACAGGGAATTCACCCCTCCACTTT
NA,NA,TRBV2,TRBJ2-1,CASWGGPEQFF,TGTGCCAGCTGGGGGGGGCCTGAGCAGTTCTTC
few,TRBD1,TRBV4-3,TRBJ1-2,CASSQVGDSYGYTF,TGCGCCAGCAGCCAAGTAGGGGACAGCTATGGCTACACCTTC
once,TRBD2,TRBV5-6,TRBJ2-1,CASSFHSGRQFF,TGTGCCAGCAGCTTTCACAGCGGGAGGCAGTTCTTC
NA,TRBD2,TRBV29-1,TRBJ2-7,CSRGGGDQGEQYF,TGCAGCCGGGGGGGAGGCGACCAAGGGGAGCAGTACTTC
NA,NA,TRBV7-9,TRBJ2-5,CASSSYSQETQYF,TGTGCCAGCAGCTCCTACAGTCAAGAGACCCAGTACTTC
NA,TRBD2,TRBV4-1,TRBJ2-3,CASSQVPGTSGGETDTQYF,TGCGCCAGCAGCCAAGTACCCGGGACTAGCGGGGGGGAAACAGATACGCAGTATTTT
NA,TRBD1,TRBV9,TRBJ1-2,CASSGQGAGGYTF,TGTGCCAGCAGCGGCCAGGGGGCGGGTGGCTACACCTTC
NA,NA,TRBV18,TRBJ2-1,CASSPSQGGYEQFF,TGTGCCAGCTCACCAAGTCAGGGAGGATATGAGCAGTTCTTC
NA,TRBD1,TRBV6-6,TRBJ2-7,CASSPSGTVEQYF,TGTGCCAGCAGCCCTTCCGGGACAGTAGAGCAGTACTTC
NA,TRBD1,TRBV4-1,TRBJ1-5,CASSQRQGYQPQHF,TGCGCCAGCAGCCAAAGACAGGGGTATCAGCCCCAGCATTTT
NA,TRBD1,TRBV6-1,TRBJ1-1,CASSEMGRGRMNTEAFF,TGTGCCAGCAGTGAAATGGGCAGGGGGAGGATGAACACTGAAGCTTTCTTT
NA,NA,TRBV27,TRBJ2-3,CASRMDSGDTQYF,TGTGCCAGCAGAATGGACTCGGGAGATACGCAGTATTTT
once,TRBD1,TRBV27,TRBJ1-5,CASSPSGTGGNQPQHF,TGTGCCAGCAGTCCGTCCGGGACAGGGGGCAATCAGCCCCAGCATTTT
NA,TRBD1,TRBV15,TRBJ1-2,CATSRDQTTGTYGYTF,TGTGCCACCAGCAGAGACCAGACGACAGGGACCTATGGCTACACCTTC
NA,TRBD1,TRBV28,TRBJ2-7,CATLPGQNTYEQYF,TGTGCCACCCTACCGGGACAGAATACCTACGAGCAGTACTTC
NA,TRBD1,TRBV19,TRBJ1-3,CASTFRQGASGNTIYF,TGTGCCAGTACCTTTAGACAGGGGGCCTCTGGAAACACCATATATTTT
NA,TRBD1,TRBV11-2,TRBJ1-4,CASSLDGQANEKLFF,TGTGCCAGCAGCTTGGACGGACAGGCCAATGAAAAACTGTTTTTT
NA,TRBD2,TRBV2,TRBJ2-7,CASTGPGGTYEQYF,TGTGCCAGCACGGGTCCGGGGGGAACCTACGAGCAGTACTTC
NA,NA,TRBV7-2,TRBJ2-7,CASSLEDRPSYEQYF,TGTGCCAGCAGCTTAGAGGACAGACCCTCCTACGAGCAGTACTTC
few,NA,TRBV21-1,TRBJ1-5,CASSKEFRGNQPQHF,TGTGCCAGCAGCAAAGAATTTAGGGGAAATCAGCCCCAGCATTTT
NA,TRBD2,TRBV5-1,TRBJ2-7,CASSLGQGLRFEQYF,TGCGCCAGCAGCTTGGGTCAGGGACTACGTTTCGAGCAGTACTTC
once,NA,TRBV13,TRBJ2-1,CASSPRLALNNEQFF,TGTGCCAGCAGCCCTCGCCTTGCTCTAAACAATGAGCAGTTCTTC
NA,TRBD1,TRBV2,TRBJ1-5,CASSVDRGHQPQHF,TGTGCCAGCAGTGTCGACAGGGGACATCAGCCCCAGCATTTT
NA,NA,TRBV9,TRBJ2-7,CASSPPSPGEQYF,TGTGCCAGCAGCCCCCCCAGTCCGGGGGAGCAGTACTTC
NA,TRBD2,TRBV4-1,TRBJ2-3,CASSTGGGTDTQYF,TGCGCCAGCAGCACCGGGGGGGGCACAGATACGCAGTATTTT
NA,NA,TRBV4-1,TRBJ2-7,CASSQAAGGYEQYF,TGCGCCAGCAGCCAAGCGGCTGGCGGCTACGAGCAGTACTTC
NA,NA,TRBV2,TRBJ2-7,CASSEAEGGTAILSYEQYF,TGTGCCAGCAGTGAAGCGGAAGGGGGGACAGCTATCCTTTCCTACGAGCAGTACTTC
NA,NA,TRBV4-1,TRBJ1-1,CASSHRDTYPEAFF,TGCGCCAGCAGCCACCGGGACACCTACCCTGAAGCTTTCTTT
NA,NA,TRBV19,TRBJ1-5,CASSDRTVSGNQPQHF,TGTGCCAGTAGTGATCGGACAGTGTCTGGCAATCAGCCCCAGCATTTT
NA,NA,TRBV25-1,TRBJ2-3,CASSRGTDTQYF,TGTGCCAGCAGTCGCGGAACAGATACGCAGTATTTT
NA,NA,TRBV5-1,TRBJ2-1,CASSLDILSHRQFF,TGCGCCAGCAGCTTGGATATTCTCTCACACAGGCAGTTCTTC